Each of the 14 T cell receptor beta chains below was sequenced from the same sample in a study of blood T cell repertoires in COVID-19. TCRdb's table, derived via immunoSEQ multiplex PCR, lists solely in-frame clones and lacks some. The table has roughly 42,000 clones, roughly 90% seen once. Material: peripheral blood. These receptors all stem from a man in his fifties or sixties with active COVID-19.

The chain has TRBV19 and TRBJ2-5; 10 bases are shared with TRBD1. This CDR3 has 15 residues. V dropped 8 bases and J dropped 1; count of bases not matched to a gene: 7. Germline lookup yields CDR1 LNHDA and CDR2 SQIVND (reference sequence). The CDR3 nucleotides read TGTGCCAGTGGAGGGGACAGGGGATCCCAAGAGACCCAGTACTTC. Amino acid sequence: CASGGDRGSQETQYF.

The rearrangement joins TRBV9 to TRBJ1-5, with D possibly being TRBD1 (5 bases). Trimming left V 3 bases short and J 4 bases short, with 11 bases between. From germline, CDR1 is SGDLS and CDR2 YYNGEE. This CDR3 has 14 residues. As DNA, the CDR3 is TGTGCCAGCAGCGCAACAGGTGTGAATCAGCCCCAGCATTTT. This translates into CASSATGVNQPQHF.

The rearrangement joins TRBV20-1 to TRBJ2-5, with D perhaps matching TRBD2 (7 bases). V shed 3 bases and J shed 2 bases, with 19 bases lying between them. Germline V gene data show CDR1 as DFQATT and CDR2 as SNEGSKA (reference sequence). The CDR3 runs to 16 residues. The CDR3 region has the DNA TGCAGTGCTAGTGTCATGGGGGGGGGCCGTCAAGAGACCCAGTACTTC. It is translated as CSASVMGGGRQETQYF.

The chain links TRBV25-1 to TRBJ2-7; D remains ambiguous. V lost 1 base and J 7 bases, leaving 5 bases between the germline ends. Germline V gene data show CDR1 as MGHDK and CDR2 as SYGVNS. This CDR3 has 11 amino acids. The CDR3 sequence is CASSELREQYF. In nucleotides, the CDR3 is TGTGCCAGCAGTGAATTGCGGGAGCAGTACTTC.

The rearrangement uses TRBV5-4 and TRBJ2-3; tentative D call: TRBD2 (6 bases). CDR1 and CDR2 from the germline V gene are SGHNT and YYREEE (reference sequence). There are 13 residues in the CDR3. Trimming took off 2 bases at V and 6 bases at J, with 10 bases between the two ends. The CDR3 bases are TGTGCCAGCAGCTTTAGAGCGGGTGATACGCAGTATTTT. This gives the protein CASSFRAGDTQYF.

The chain is built from TRBV11-2 and TRBJ1-6; D is uncertain. The CDR3 is 17 amino acids. V lost 0 bases and J 5 bases, leaving 14 bases between the germline ends. CDR1 SGHAT and CDR2 FQNNGV come from the germline V gene. CDR3 region: CASSLEVRSLNNSPLHF. DNA of the CDR3: TGTGCCAGCAGCTTAGAGGTTAGAAGCCTGAATAATTCACCCCTCCACTTT.

In its sample, this clone was seen once. The V call is TRBV7-6, the J call TRBJ2-2; 9 bases are a match to TRBD2. Germline CDR1 SGHVS, CDR2 FNYEAQ. The V and J ends lost 7 bases and 4 bases, in that order; junction bases with no gene match: 13. This CDR3 contains 17 residues. The CDR3 spells CASNPRAGGLSTGELFF. CDR3 coding DNA: TGTGCCAGCAACCCCCGGGCGGGGGGGCTGAGCACCGGGGAGCTGTTTTTT. Combining the CDR3 with reference TRBV7-6 and TRBJ2-2 gives the whole variable domain GAGVSQSPRYKVTKRGQDVALRCDPISGHVSLYWYRQALGQGPEFLTYFNYEAQQDKSGLPNDRFSAERPEGSISTLTIQRTEQRDSAMYRCASNPRAGGLSTGELFFGEGSRLTVL.

This clone occurred once. V usage is TRBV2 and J usage is TRBJ1-2; TRBD1 might be the D (6 bases). The length of the CDR3 is 15 residues. Germline V gene sequence: CDR1 SNHLY, CDR2 FYNNEI. Trimming shortened V by 2 bases and J by 5 bases, and 15 bases separated the two germline ends. CDR3 residues: CASSERPGGAYGYTF. The CDR3 DNA sequence: TGTGCCAGCAGTGAACGACCCGGGGGGGCATATGGCTACACCTTC.

The V and J genes are TRBV7-9 and TRBJ2-1; tentative D call: TRBD2 (6 bases). Deletions cut 5 bases from V and 0 bases from J, with 17 bases between. The length of the CDR3 is 17 residues. Germline V CDR1 and CDR2: SEHNR, FQNEAQ (reference sequence). CDR3 protein: CASSPQFDGSSYNEQFF. The CDR3 bases are TGTGCCAGCAGCCCACAGTTCGACGGGAGCTCCTACAATGAGCAGTTCTTC.

This sequence joins TRBV19 and TRBJ1-1, with 11 bases identical to TRBD1. The germline CDR1 and CDR2 sequences are LNHDA and SQIVND (reference sequence). J was trimmed by 0 bases and V by 3 bases; bases with no gene match: 9. The CDR3 covers 18 residues. The CDR3 region is CASSMGTGGRVVNTEAFF. The CDR3 DNA sequence: TGTGCCAGTAGTATGGGGACAGGGGGTAGGGTCGTGAACACTGAAGCTTTCTTT.

The rearrangement uses TRBV27 and TRBJ1-4, with TRBD1 as a possible D gene (5 bases). The germline gives CDR1 MNHEY, CDR2 SMNVEV (reference sequence). The CDR3 length is 22 residues. Trimming left V 2 bases short and J 3 bases short, with 31 bases between. Here the CDR3 DNA reads TGTGCCAGCAGTTTAGGGGCATTGAGGACGGGGGAGTCCTACCTTCCTAATGAAAAACTGTTTTTT. It yields the protein CASSLGALRTGESYLPNEKLFF.

The chain couples TRBV7-2 to TRBJ1-3; 10 nucleotides line up with TRBD1. V shed 5 bases, J shed 3 bases, and the junction held 1 base outside the gene matches. The CDR3 contains 14 residues. Per germline, CDR1 SGHTA and CDR2 FQGNSA. The CDR3 nucleotides are TGTGCCAGCAGCCGGACAGGGGGTGGAAACACCATATATTTT. Translated: CASSRTGGGNTIYF.

This chain links TRBV6-5 with TRBJ1-1; tentative D call: TRBD1 (6 bases). V was trimmed by 7 bases and J by 4 bases, leaving 13 bases between them. The germline V gene encodes CDR1 MNHEY and CDR2 SVGAGI. This CDR3 has 13 amino acids. The CDR3 region has the DNA TGTGCCAGCACCCCGCAGGGGAGCACTGAAGCTTTCTTT. Translation: CASTPQGSTEAFF.

The rearrangement links TRBV3-1 (or the pseudogene TRBV3-2) to TRBJ2-4, with 12 nucleotides matching TRBD2. CDR1 LGHDT and CDR2 YNNKEL come from the germline V gene (reference sequence). This CDR3 is 17 amino acids long. J gave up 7 bases and V 1 base, and 8 bases lay outside the gene matches. CDR3 in amino acids: CASSQGPSGGAQNIQYF. CDR3 bases: TGTGCCAGCAGCCAAGGCCCTAGCGGGGGGGCCCAGAACATTCAGTACTTC.